This is a list of T cell receptor beta chains from one sample in a study of response to subunit inactivated influenza vaccine. Via MiXCR, TCRdb re-called the RT-PCR reads, giving one row per CDR3 protein. The sample holds about 500,000 distinct CDR3 sequences; about 17% are singletons and the top ten take approximately 3%. The starting material was CD4+ T cells sorted from PBMCs, obtained roughly 24 months after vaccination. All receptors come from a man aged 45 to 70 who received an inactivated influenza vaccine. Both conserved end residues are part of each CDR3. D genes are given only for firm matches. Clone sizes are given selectively: once, few, many, or a class where the clone is expanded.

d_call	v_call	j_call	clone_size	cdr3_aa	cdr3_nt
TRBD1	TRBV11-2	TRBJ2-2	.	CASSLGFGTGSGELFF	TGTGCCAGCAGCTTAGGTTTTGGGACAGGGTCCGGGGAGCTGTTTTTT
.	TRBV6-5	TRBJ1-3	.	CASSYSIMTGNTIYF	TGTGCCAGCAGTTACTCCATTATGACGGGAAACACCATATATTTT
TRBD2	TRBV25-1	TRBJ2-5	few	CASSAQSTGLGETQYF	TGTGCCAGCAGTGCCCAGTCCACGGGACTAGGAGAGACCCAGTACTTC
.	TRBV20-1	TRBJ1-3	.	CSARGLGVSGNTIYF	TGCAGTGCTAGGGGATTGGGGGTCTCTGGAAACACCATATATTTT
.	TRBV30	TRBJ1-4	few	CAWSGTVGEKLFF	TGTGCCTGGAGTGGGACAGTTGGAGAAAAACTGTTTTTT
.	TRBV20-1	TRBJ2-1	.	CSAKPVGRDSYNEQFF	TGCAGTGCTAAACCAGTAGGTCGGGATTCCTACAATGAGCAGTTCTTC
.	TRBV10-3	TRBJ2-7	.	CAISSTGLDEQYF	TGTGCCATCAGTTCAACAGGTTTGGACGAGCAGTACTTC
TRBD2	TRBV14	TRBJ2-2	.	CASSPRLAGSGELFF	TGTGCCAGCAGCCCTCGACTAGCGGGATCCGGGGAGCTGTTTTTT
TRBD1	TRBV5-1	TRBJ2-1	few	CASSLTGQGNEQFF	TGCGCCAGCAGCTTGACCGGACAGGGGAATGAGCAGTTCTTC
TRBD2	TRBV4-1	TRBJ2-1	.	CASSQDPSGAYNEQFF	TGCGCCAGCAGCCAAGATCCCAGCGGGGCGTACAATGAGCAGTTCTTC
.	TRBV28	TRBJ2-4	few	CASRSGGAKNIQYF	TGTGCCAGCAGATCTGGGGGAGCCAAAAACATTCAGTACTTC
TRBD1	TRBV5-1	TRBJ2-5	.	CASKWTGDQETQYF	TGCGCCAGCAAGTGGACAGGGGACCAAGAGACCCAGTACTTC
TRBD1	TRBV20-1	TRBJ1-6	.	CSARETGTYNSPLHF	TGCAGTGCTAGAGAGACAGGGACCTATAATTCACCCCTCCACTTT
TRBD1	TRBV28	TRBJ1-1	many	CASSYRTGGYTRTEAFF	TGTGCCAGCAGTTATCGGACAGGGGGGTACACCAGGACTGAAGCTTTCTTT
.	TRBV4-1	TRBJ1-2	.	CASSQNQLYGYTF	TGCGCCAGCAGCCAGAACCAGCTCTATGGCTACACCTTC
TRBD1	TRBV7-8	TRBJ2-1	many	CASSSHHFDRGLYNEQFF	TGTGCCAGCAGCTCGCACCACTTCGACAGGGGGCTCTACAATGAGCAGTTCTTC
.	TRBV5-1	TRBJ2-7	few	CASSLLPSATAHEQYF	TGCGCCAGCAGCCTTTTGCCTTCGGCGACTGCCCACGAGCAGTACTTC
.	TRBV2	TRBJ1-5	few	CASGGVYSNQPQHF	TGTGCCAGCGGGGGAGTTTATAGCAATCAGCCCCAGCATTTT
.	TRBV25-1	TRBJ2-3	.	CASSDRARTDTQYF	TGTGCCAGCAGTGACAGGGCCCGGACAGATACGCAGTATTTT
.	TRBV3-1	TRBJ2-1	.	CASGAGPYNEQFF	TGTGCCAGCGGGGCAGGGCCTTACAATGAGCAGTTCTTC
TRBD1	TRBV29-1	TRBJ2-1	few	CSASAGTGGYNEQFF	TGCAGCGCATCCGCCGGGACAGGGGGCTACAATGAGCAGTTCTTC
TRBD1	TRBV6-1	TRBJ2-5	.	CASSKDRGVQTQYF	TGTGCCAGCAGTAAGGACAGGGGAGTACAGACCCAGTACTTC
.	TRBV12-3/TRBV12-4	TRBJ2-2	.	CASSFLFPGELFF	TGTGCCAGCAGTTTTCTATTCCCCGGGGAGCTGTTTTTT
.	TRBV24-1	TRBJ1-5	few	CATSAGAQPQHF	TGTGCCACCAGTGCTGGGGCTCAGCCCCAGCATTTT
.	TRBV6-1	TRBJ2-5	.	CASSAYGEQETQYF	TGTGCCAGCAGTGCGTACGGAGAACAAGAGACCCAGTACTTC
TRBD1	TRBV7-2	TRBJ2-5	.	CASSTGTGLQETQYF	TGTGCCAGCAGTACCGGGACAGGACTTCAAGAGACCCAGTACTTC
.	TRBV19	TRBJ2-1	many	CASSIGREQFF	TGTGCCAGTAGTATCGGGCGCGAGCAGTTCTTC
.	TRBV29-1	TRBJ2-7	.	CSVDPGIGEQYF	TGCAGCGTTGACCCGGGTATTGGCGAGCAGTACTTC
.	TRBV29-1	TRBJ2-7	few	CSVDVVGRNEQYF	TGCAGCGTTGACGTGGTGGGGAGGAACGAGCAGTACTTC
.	TRBV29-1	TRBJ2-2	few	CSVTGPGELFF	TGCAGCGTAACAGGGCCCGGGGAGCTGTTTTTT
.	TRBV7-2	TRBJ1-5	.	CASSLAPQSNQPQHF	TGTGCCAGCAGCTTAGCCCCCCAGAGCAATCAGCCCCAGCATTTT
TRBD2	TRBV11-2	TRBJ2-2	few	CASSFSSSGTGELFF	TGTGCCAGCAGCTTTTCCTCTAGCGGGACCGGGGAGCTGTTTTTT
TRBD1	TRBV12-3/TRBV12-4	TRBJ1-2	few	CASSLQAGGNYGYTF	TGTGCCAGCAGTTTGCAAGCAGGGGGTAACTATGGCTACACCTTC
.	TRBV20-1	TRBJ1-5	.	CSAPRGLLGSNQPQHF	TGCAGTGCTCCGCGGGGGCTCTTAGGGAGCAATCAGCCCCAGCATTTT
.	TRBV20-1	TRBJ2-3	many	CSARDQGVHPALGDTQYF	TGCAGTGCTAGAGATCAAGGCGTCCACCCTGCCTTGGGAGATACGCAGTATTTT
.	TRBV6-5	TRBJ1-1	.	CASSYRGGDTEAFF	TGTGCCAGCAGTTATCGGGGGGGGGACACTGAAGCTTTCTTT
.	TRBV12-3/TRBV12-4	TRBJ1-1	many	CASRGQVNTEAFF	TGTGCCAGCAGGGGTCAGGTGAACACTGAAGCTTTCTTT
.	TRBV20-1	TRBJ2-7	.	CSALSGGQTFSYEQYF	TGCAGTGCCCTCTCGGGTGGGCAGACGTTTTCCTACGAGCAGTACTTC
TRBD2	TRBV11-1	TRBJ2-3	.	CASSLGVAGTHSTDTQYF	TGTGCCAGCAGCTTAGGAGTAGCGGGGACTCATAGCACAGATACGCAGTATTTT
.	TRBV29-1	TRBJ2-5	many	CSVVDEVRKETQYF	TGCAGCGTTGTCGATGAAGTCCGGAAAGAGACCCAGTACTTC
.	TRBV11-2	TRBJ2-1	.	CASSKDGRYNEQFF	TGTGCCAGCAGCAAAGACGGGCGCTACAATGAGCAGTTCTTC
.	TRBV3-1	TRBJ2-5	few	CASSHGRGETQYF	TGTGCCAGCAGCCATGGACGAGGAGAGACCCAGTACTTC
TRBD2	TRBV3-1	TRBJ2-7	few	CASSRSGSTYEQYF	TGTGCTAGCAGCCGTAGCGGGAGTACCTACGAGCAGTACTTC
TRBD2	TRBV29-1	TRBJ2-1	.	CSATTRLAGGHNEQFF	TGCAGCGCCACGACCCGACTAGCGGGAGGTCACAATGAGCAGTTCTTC
TRBD2	TRBV3-1	TRBJ2-7	.	CASSRLGRTSGYEQYF	TGTGCCAGCAGCCGACTCGGGAGGACTAGCGGCTACGAGCAGTACTTC
TRBD1	TRBV29-1	TRBJ1-2	few	CSVEDLTGGNGYTF	TGCAGCGTTGAAGATCTCACAGGGGGTAATGGCTACACCTTC
.	TRBV9	TRBJ2-5	.	CASSVSRSQETQYF	TGTGCCAGCAGCGTATCCCGCAGCCAAGAGACCCAGTACTTC
.	TRBV18	TRBJ2-4	few	CASSPSVGRDKNIQYF	TGTGCCAGCTCACCCTCGGTAGGACGGGACAAAAACATTCAGTACTTC
.	TRBV20-1	TRBJ2-7	.	CIPRRLPGYEQYF	TGCATCCCGCGGCGACTACCAGGCTACGAGCAGTACTTC
.	TRBV5-6	TRBJ1-2	many	CASSLGGIYGYTF	TGTGCCAGCAGCTTAGGCGGTATCTATGGCTACACCTTC
.	TRBV5-4	TRBJ2-1	.	CASSLGSGIHNEQFF	TGTGCCAGCAGCTTAGGAAGCGGAATACACAATGAGCAGTTCTTC
.	TRBV12-3/TRBV12-4	TRBJ2-2	.	CASSFQQTGELFF	TGTGCCAGCAGTTTTCAACAAACCGGGGAGCTGTTTTTT
.	TRBV18	TRBJ2-7	few	CASSPNVDEQYF	TGTGCCAGCTCACCTAACGTTGACGAGCAGTACTTC
TRBD1	TRBV12-3/TRBV12-4	TRBJ2-1	.	CASSSGTANSYNEQFF	TGTGCCAGCAGTTCCGGGACAGCAAACTCCTACAATGAGCAGTTCTTC